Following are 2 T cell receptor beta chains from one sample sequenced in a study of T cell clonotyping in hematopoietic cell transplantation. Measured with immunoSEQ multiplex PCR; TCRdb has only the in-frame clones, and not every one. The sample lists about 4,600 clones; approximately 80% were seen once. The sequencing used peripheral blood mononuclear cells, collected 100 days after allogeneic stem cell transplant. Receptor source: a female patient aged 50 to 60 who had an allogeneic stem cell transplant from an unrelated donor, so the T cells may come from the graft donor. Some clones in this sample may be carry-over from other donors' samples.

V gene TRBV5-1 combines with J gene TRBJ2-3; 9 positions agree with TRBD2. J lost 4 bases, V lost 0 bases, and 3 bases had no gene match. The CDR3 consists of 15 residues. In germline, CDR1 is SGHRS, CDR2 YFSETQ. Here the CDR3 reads CASSLEASGADTQYF. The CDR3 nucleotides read TGCGCCAGCAGCTTGGAGGCTAGCGGGGCAGATACGCAGTATTTT.

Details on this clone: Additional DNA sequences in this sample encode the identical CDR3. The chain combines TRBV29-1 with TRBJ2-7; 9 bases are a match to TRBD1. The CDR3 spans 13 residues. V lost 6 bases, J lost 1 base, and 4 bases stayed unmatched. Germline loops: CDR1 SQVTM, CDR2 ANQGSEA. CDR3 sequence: CSVGQGLSYEQYF. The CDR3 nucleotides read TGCAGCGTCGGACAGGGGCTTTCCTACGAGCAGTACTTC.